The 6 T cell receptor beta chains given below trace back to one sample, sequenced in a study of cytomegalovirus exposure and HLA in healthy donors. Assay used: immunoSEQ multiplex PCR; TCRdb lists only in-frame clones, some missing. The sample shows over 150,000 clones, about 79% of them seen only once. The sequencing sample was made of PBMCs. The receptors originated from a woman between 25 and 40 years old in good health and CMV-seropositive.

The rearrangement links TRBV18 to TRBJ2-1, with TRBD1 identical over 10 bases. Germline V lookup: CDR1 KGHSH, CDR2 LQKENI. This CDR3 contains 14 residues. With V trimmed by 3 bases and J by 10 bases, 6 bases remained unmatched. CDR3 sequence: CASSPLTGGREQFF. The CDR3 DNA is TGTGCCAGCTCACCTTTGACAGGGGGCCGGGAGCAGTTCTTC.

This clone came up a few times. The chain combines TRBV19 with TRBJ1-1; D gene ambiguous. This CDR3 spans 12 amino acids. V was clipped by 3 bases and J by 4 bases, with 6 bases between them. Germline assignment: CDR1 LNHDA and CDR2 SQIVND (reference sequence). CDR3 protein: CASSIAGTEAFF. DNA for the CDR3: TGTGCCAGTAGTATTGCAGGCACTGAAGCTTTCTTT.

Only one count was recorded for this clone. The CDR3 nucleotides read TGTGCCGGAGGTAGCGACACAGATACGCAGTATTTT. It encodes CAGGSDTDTQYF. The gene calls are TRBV2 and TRBJ2-3; a weak D match, TRBD2 (5 bases). The V and J ends lost 11 bases and 2 bases respectively, with 11 bases between them. The length of the CDR3 is 12 residues. Germline lookup yields CDR1 SNHLY and CDR2 FYNNEI.

V usage is TRBV13 and J usage is TRBJ1-4; TRBD1 is a possible D gene (6 bases). The V and J ends lost 5 bases and 3 bases respectively, with 10 bases between them. The CDR3 sequence is 14 residues long. Germline V CDR1 and CDR2: PRHDT, FYEKMQ (reference sequence). CDR3 sequence: CASSAQGANEKLFF. In DNA, the CDR3 is TGTGCCAGCAGCGCACAGGGCGCTAATGAAAAACTGTTTTTT.

This clone has just a few counts. The chain has TRBV19 and TRBJ1-1, with a possible D match to TRBD1 (5 bases). Germline-derived CDR1 and CDR2 are LNHDA and SQIVND (reference sequence). This CDR3 region has 15 residues. The V and J ends lost 7 bases and 5 bases respectively, with 20 bases between them. CDR3 DNA: TGTGCCAGTACTCTGACTCCCAGGGTTTTTACTGAAGCTTTCTTT. Protein sequence: CASTLTPRVFTEAFF.

The rearrangement links TRBV19 to TRBJ1-2; a weak D match, TRBD1 (5 bases). Germline loops: CDR1 LNHDA, CDR2 SQIVND (reference sequence). CDR3 size: 11 residues. The V and J ends lost 8 bases and 8 bases respectively, with 12 bases between them. CDR3 in DNA: TGTGCCAGTTCAGGGTTCGGCGGCTACACCTTC. This translates into CASSGFGGYTF.